Shown below are 8 T cell receptor beta chains from a single sample sequenced in a study of CD8+ T cells in alopecia areata. Sequencing used cDNA as its template, made by extracting RNA and reverse transcribing it. Repertoires were generated with immunoSEQ multiplex PCR, while TCRdb's copy carries only in-frame clones and drops some. The data contain 90,000 to 150,000 clones, about 50% of them singletons. Treatment indicated: oral pan-JAK inhibitor, 5-10 mg twice daily. Sequenced material: CD4+ T cells sorted from blood, taken at week 4, from a patient treated with tofacitinib. Source of these receptors: a human donor with alopecia areata.

The gene calls are TRBV5-1 and TRBJ1-1, with unresolved D. This CDR3 comprises 15 residues. Per the germline V gene, CDR1 is SGHRS and CDR2 is YFSETQ. V was clipped by 0 bases and J by 1 base, with 10 bases between them. The CDR3 protein is CASSLAREGNTEAFF. The CDR3, as DNA: TGCGCCAGCAGCTTGGCCCGGGAGGGGAACACTGAAGCTTTCTTT.

The gene calls are TRBV7-9 and TRBJ1-1; D is undetermined. Per germline, CDR1 SEHNR and CDR2 FQNEAQ (reference sequence). Trimming removed 1 base from V and 0 bases from J, with 12 bases in between. The CDR3 totals 16 residues. This CDR3 is CASSLGAGEMNTEAFF. The CDR3 bases are TGTGCCAGCAGCTTAGGGGCAGGAGAAATGAACACTGAAGCTTTCTTT.

This clone appeared a few times. In the same sample, other DNA sequences code for this CDR3. This rearrangement joins TRBV30 to TRBJ1-1; D is uncertain. The germline gives CDR1 GTSNPN, CDR2 SVGIG (reference sequence). The CDR3 runs to 13 residues. V lost 0 bases, J lost 3 bases, and 8 bases lay in between. CDR3 loop: CAWSVRVDTEAFF. Written as DNA, the CDR3 is TGTGCCTGGAGTGTACGGGTGGACACTGAAGCTTTCTTT.

V and J are TRBV30 and TRBJ1-2; the match to TRBD1 covers 8 bases. In germline, CDR1 is GTSNPN, CDR2 SVGIG (reference sequence). The CDR3 runs to 16 residues. The J segment lost 4 bases and the V segment lost 3 bases, leaving 13 bases of the junction unmatched. CDR3 protein: CAWRSLKGQALYGYTF. The CDR3 DNA reads as TGTGCCTGGAGATCCTTGAAGGGACAGGCTCTCTATGGCTACACCTTC.

V usage is TRBV4-2 and J usage is TRBJ1-2; 7 bases line up with TRBD1. Germline CDR1 reads LGHNA; CDR2 reads YNFKEQ. J lost 5 bases, V lost 0 bases, and 6 bases had no gene match. The CDR3 has 15 residues. The CDR3 DNA sequence: TGTGCCAGCAGCCAAGAGAGACAGGGTAGGTATGGCTACACCTTC. It encodes CASSQERQGRYGYTF.

The chain recombines TRBV4-1 with TRBJ1-1; D might be TRBD1 (5 bases). Trimming stripped 1 base from V and 0 bases from J, with 18 bases between. Germline V gene sequence: CDR1 MGHRA, CDR2 YSYEKL. The CDR3 length is 18 residues. CDR3 residues: CASSQAARLTVMNTEAFF. The DNA for the CDR3 is TGCGCCAGCAGCCAAGCCGCACGTTTGACAGTGATGAACACTGAAGCTTTCTTT.

The rearrangement uses TRBV29-1 and TRBJ1-2, with 7 bases matching TRBD1. CDR3 length equals 16 residues. In germline, CDR1 is SQVTM, CDR2 ANQGSEA. The V segment lost 4 bases and the J segment 0 bases; nucleotides outside the gene matches: 11. CDR3 in amino acids: CSVGGTETIPNYGYTF. The DNA for the CDR3 is TGCAGCGTTGGGGGGACAGAAACGATTCCTAACTATGGCTACACCTTC.

The V call is TRBV27, the J call TRBJ2-1, with D unclear. This CDR3 is built from 14 residues. Germline CDR1 is MNHEY and CDR2 is SMNVEV (reference sequence). Between the trimmed V and J ends, which lost 7 bases and 5 bases, there was a span of 15 bases. Here the CDR3 DNA reads TGTGCCAGCACACACCCTGGACCAAACAATGAGCAGTTCTTC. Protein sequence: CASTHPGPNNEQFF.